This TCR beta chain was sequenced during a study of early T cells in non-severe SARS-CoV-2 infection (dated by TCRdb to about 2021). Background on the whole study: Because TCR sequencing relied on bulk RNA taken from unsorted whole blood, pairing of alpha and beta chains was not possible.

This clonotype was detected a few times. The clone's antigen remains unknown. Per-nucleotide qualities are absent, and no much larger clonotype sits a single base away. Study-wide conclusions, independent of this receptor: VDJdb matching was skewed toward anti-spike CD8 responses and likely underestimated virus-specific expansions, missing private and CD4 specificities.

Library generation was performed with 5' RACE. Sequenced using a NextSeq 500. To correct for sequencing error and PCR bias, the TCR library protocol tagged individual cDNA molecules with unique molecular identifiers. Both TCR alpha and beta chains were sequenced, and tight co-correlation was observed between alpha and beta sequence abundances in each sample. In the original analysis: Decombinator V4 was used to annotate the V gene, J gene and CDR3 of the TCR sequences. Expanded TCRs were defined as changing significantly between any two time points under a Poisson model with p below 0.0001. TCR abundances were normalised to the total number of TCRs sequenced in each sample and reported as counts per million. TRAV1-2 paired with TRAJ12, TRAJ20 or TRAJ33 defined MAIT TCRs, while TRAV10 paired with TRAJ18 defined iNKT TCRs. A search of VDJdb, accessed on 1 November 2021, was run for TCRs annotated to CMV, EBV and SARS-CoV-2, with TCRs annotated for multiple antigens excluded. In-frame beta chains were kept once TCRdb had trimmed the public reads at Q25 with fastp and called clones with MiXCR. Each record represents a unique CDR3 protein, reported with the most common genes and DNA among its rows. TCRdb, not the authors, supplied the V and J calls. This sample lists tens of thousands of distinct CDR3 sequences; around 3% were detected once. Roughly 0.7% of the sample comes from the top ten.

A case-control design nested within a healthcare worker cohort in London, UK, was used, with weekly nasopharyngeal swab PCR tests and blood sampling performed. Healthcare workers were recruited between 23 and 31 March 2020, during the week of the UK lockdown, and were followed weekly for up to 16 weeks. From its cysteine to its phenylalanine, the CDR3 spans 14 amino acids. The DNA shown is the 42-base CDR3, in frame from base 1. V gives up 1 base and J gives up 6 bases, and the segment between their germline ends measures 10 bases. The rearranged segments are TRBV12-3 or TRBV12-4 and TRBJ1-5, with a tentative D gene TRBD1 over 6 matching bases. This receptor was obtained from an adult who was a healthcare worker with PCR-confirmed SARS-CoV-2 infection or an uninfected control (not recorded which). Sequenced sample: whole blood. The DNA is TGTGCCAGCAGTTTAGACAGGGACACTCAGCCCCAGCATTTT. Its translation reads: CASSLDRDTQPQHF.